The 5 T cell receptor beta chains in this list originate from one sample, sequenced in a study of a mutant IDH1 vaccine in newly diagnosed glioma. Only in-frame clones appear in the TCRdb table, and some are missing; sequencing was by immunoSEQ multiplex PCR. The table has about 34,000 clones, approximately 80% seen once. Time point indicated: baseline, week 1 (first vaccination visit). Treatment indicated: pre-vaccination baseline after standard-of-care therapy. Sequencing was performed on peripheral blood mononuclear cells (PBMCs), taken from a glioma patient treated with radiotherapy, temozolomide or both. The origin of the receptors is a man in his forties or fifties with glioma. Some clones in this sample may be carry-over from other donors' samples.

The rearrangement links TRBV6-5 to TRBJ1-2, with D unresolved. Trimming stripped 5 bases from V and 5 bases from J, with 15 bases between. The CDR3 covers 14 residues. Germline V gene lookup returns CDR1 MNHEY and CDR2 SVGAGI. This CDR3 is CASSRLAEKYGYTF. CDR3 coding DNA: TGTGCCAGCAGTCGACTTGCAGAGAAGTATGGCTACACCTTC.

This clone was detected once. This rearrangement joins TRBV29-1 to TRBJ2-1; tentatively, D is TRBD1 (5 bases). The CDR3 is made up of 15 amino acids. V shed 5 bases and J shed 0 bases, with 14 bases lying between them. Germline CDR1 is SQVTM and CDR2 is ANQGSEA. The CDR3: CSVRLGQGSYNEQFF. The DNA for the CDR3 is TGCAGCGTTAGGTTGGGCCAGGGCTCCTACAATGAGCAGTTCTTC.

As for this clone: Other nucleotide sequences in the sample specify the same CDR3. The chain recombines TRBV7-9 with TRBJ2-7; D not certain. Trimming pared 5 bases from V and 3 bases from J, leaving 11 bases between. The CDR3 is 13 residues long. CDR1 and CDR2 (germline): SEHNR, FQNEAQ (reference sequence). The CDR3 protein is CASSVGGSYEQYF. The CDR3 DNA reads TGTGCCAGCAGCGTCGGTGGCAGCTACGAGCAGTACTTC.

This sequence joins TRBV4-1 and TRBJ1-1; D gene unclear. The CDR3 spans 15 residues. Germline CDR1 is MGHRA and CDR2 is YSYEKL. The ends were cut back, 5 bases at V and 5 bases at J, with 18 bases in the middle. The chain's CDR3 is CASSFQGEGSTEAFF. Here the CDR3 DNA reads TGCGCCAGCAGCTTTCAAGGTGAGGGAAGTACTGAAGCTTTCTTT.

The CDR3: CASSLLLRSQEKLFF. The CDR3 DNA follows: TGTGCCAGCAGCTTGTTGTTACGGTCCCAGGAAAAACTGTTTTTT. V gene TRBV5-8 combines with J gene TRBJ1-4; D uncertain. The CDR3 extends over 15 amino acids. Trimming shortened V by 1 base and J by 8 bases, and 15 bases separated the two germline ends. Germline V CDR1 and CDR2: SGHTS, YDEGEE.